Below, 32 T cell receptor beta chains from the same sample are listed, as sequenced in a study of blood T cell repertoires in COVID-19. The data were produced by immunoSEQ multiplex PCR, yet TCRdb's version contains in-frame clones alone and is incomplete. The sample shows about 240,000 clones, 84% of them seen only once. Material: peripheral blood. The receptors originated from a man aged 45-65 years with acute or convalescent COVID-19.

The count of this clone is one. The V gene is TRBV6-1, the J gene TRBJ2-7; 9 nucleotides agree with TRBD2. The germline gives CDR1 MNHNS, CDR2 SASEGT. V was clipped by 0 bases and J by 2 bases; unmatched bases: 2. The CDR3 spans 15 residues. The CDR3 region has the DNA TGTGCCAGCAGTGAAGCGCCTAGCGGGGCCTACGAGCAGTACTTC. It specifies CASSEAPSGAYEQYF.

The CDR3 nucleotides read TGTGCCAGCAGCTTCGGACAGACGAACACTGAAGCTTTCTTT. It specifies CASSFGQTNTEAFF. This chain uses TRBV11-2 with TRBJ1-1; a possible D gene is TRBD1 (6 bases). Trimming stripped 3 bases from V and 1 base from J, with 9 bases between. Germline loops: CDR1 SGHAT, CDR2 FQNNGV. The CDR3 sequence is 14 residues long.

The CDR3 DNA is TGCAGTGCTAGAAGACTAGGCGAGCAGTTCTTC. Its protein is CSARRLGEQFF. The chain combines TRBV20-1 with TRBJ2-1, with a possible D match to TRBD2 (6 bases). Germline CDR1 DFQATT, CDR2 SNEGSKA (reference sequence). V was shortened by 2 bases and J by 10 bases, with 9 bases between the two germline ends. CDR3 length: 11 residues.

This clone occurred a few times. Written as DNA, the CDR3 is TGTGCCAGCAGTGAAGTGGGGGGACAGGGTGTTGAGCAGTTCTTC. Translated: CASSEVGGQGVEQFF. The rearrangement links TRBV2 to TRBJ2-1; 9 nucleotides agree with TRBD1. The germline gives CDR1 SNHLY, CDR2 FYNNEI. J gave up 9 bases and V 1 base, and 7 bases lay outside the gene matches. The CDR3 totals 15 residues.

This chain joins TRBV3-1 (or the pseudogene TRBV3-2) and TRBJ2-1; tentatively, D is TRBD2 (5 bases). Trimming stripped 0 bases from V and 6 bases from J, with 18 bases between. The CDR3 is made up of 17 amino acids. CDR1 LGHDT and CDR2 YNNKEL come from the germline V gene (reference sequence). The CDR3: CASSQEKGRATSNEQFF. In DNA form, the CDR3 reads TGTGCCAGCAGCCAAGAGAAAGGGCGGGCGACCTCCAATGAGCAGTTCTTC.

This clone was recorded at least ten times. The chain links TRBV9 to TRBJ1-2; D is undetermined. The CDR3 extends over 13 amino acids. Trimming stripped 2 bases from V and 4 bases from J, with 9 bases between. Germline assignment: CDR1 SGDLS and CDR2 YYNGEE. The CDR3 DNA follows: TGTGCCAGCAGCGTTGGGGAGAGCTATGGCTACACCTTC. Residues: CASSVGESYGYTF.

This chain joins TRBV10-3 and TRBJ2-3, with TRBD1 matching over 9 bases. The length of the CDR3 is 14 residues. The trim removed 6 bases at V and 7 bases at J, leaving 8 bases unmatched. Germline V gene data show CDR1 as ENHRY and CDR2 as SYGVKD. CDR3 sequence (DNA): TGTGCCATCAGCCGGGGACAGGGAGGCAATACGCAGTATTTT. Translating gives CAISRGQGGNTQYF.

This sequence joins TRBV7-8 and TRBJ2-7; D perhaps matches TRBD1 (5 bases). The CDR3 consists of 14 residues. V dropped 3 bases and J dropped 5 bases, with 14 bases sitting between them. Germline CDR1 reads SGHVS; CDR2 reads FQNEAQ. CDR3 sequence reads: CASSLSRVSNEQYF. CDR3 bases: TGTGCCAGCAGCTTGAGCAGGGTTTCCAACGAGCAGTACTTC.

This clone appeared a single time. V gene TRBV7-6 combines with J gene TRBJ2-3; TRBD2 is a possible D gene (6 bases). The CDR3 runs to 13 residues. V was clipped by 4 bases and J by 6 bases, with 11 bases between them. CDR1 and CDR2 (germline): SGHVS, FNYEAQ. The CDR3 nucleotides are TGTGCCAGCAGCTCGGGACTTCAGGATACGCAGTATTTT. This gives the protein CASSSGLQDTQYF.

This clone was recorded only once. The chain carries TRBV7-3 and TRBJ2-1; D is unclear. Germline CDR1 and CDR2: SGHTA and FQGTGA. The V end lost 2 bases, the J end lost 3 bases, and 14 bases lay between the germline ends. This CDR3 contains 16 residues. The CDR3 DNA follows: TGTGCCAGCAGCTTAGACTTTGCGCCTAGCTACAATGAGCAGTTCTTC. Translation: CASSLDFAPSYNEQFF.

Many counts were recorded for this clone. The V gene is TRBV4-1, the J gene TRBJ2-5; no firm D call. V was pared by 0 bases and J by 3 bases, with 8 bases between. The CDR3 loop spans 14 amino acids. Germline V lookup: CDR1 MGHRA, CDR2 YSYEKL. Here the CDR3 reads CASSQDGQEETQYF. CDR3 DNA: TGCGCCAGCAGCCAAGATGGCCAGGAAGAGACCCAGTACTTC.

The chain combines TRBV6-6 with TRBJ1-2; D possibly corresponds to TRBD1 (5 bases). Trimming took 6 bases from V and 4 from J, leaving 18 bases between them. CDR1 is MNHNY, CDR2 SVGAGI, per germline (reference sequence). CDR3 size: 15 residues. The CDR3 coding sequence is TGTGCCAGCAGCTACAGGTTGGGGCTCACCTATGGCTACACCTTC. Encoded protein: CASSYRLGLTYGYTF.

V is TRBV11-3 and J is TRBJ1-2; D is ambiguous. Germline V gives CDR1 SGHNT, CDR2 YENEEA. V lost 4 bases to trimming and J lost 1 base, with 4 bases between them. The CDR3 sequence is 12 residues long. CDR3 in amino acids: CASSSGNYGYTF. The CDR3 nucleotides are TGTGCCAGCAGCTCCGGTAACTATGGCTACACCTTC.

This clone was seen a handful of times. The V and J genes are TRBV3-1 (or the pseudogene TRBV3-2) and TRBJ1-1; D is undetermined. The germline V gene encodes CDR1 LGHDT and CDR2 YNNKEL (reference sequence). Between the trimmed V and J ends, which lost 2 bases and 3 bases, there was a span of 13 bases. The CDR3 totals 15 residues. CDR3 amino acids: CASSQNEIGDTEAFF. CDR3 DNA: TGTGCCAGCAGCCAAAACGAGATCGGGGACACTGAAGCTTTCTTT.

The V call is TRBV5-5, the J call TRBJ1-3, with D maybe TRBD1 (5 bases). The CDR3 loop spans 16 amino acids. The V gene lost 3 bases and the J gene lost 0 bases, with 13 bases spanning the gap. Germline V gives CDR1 SGHKS, CDR2 YYEKEE (reference sequence). DNA of the CDR3: TGTGCCAGCAGCTACTTGACAGCGAGCTCTGGAAACACCATATATTTT. Its translation is CASSYLTASSGNTIYF.

The rearrangement uses TRBV7-6 and TRBJ2-3, with D possibly TRBD1 on 6 matching bases. Trimming pared 5 bases from V and 6 bases from J, leaving 15 bases between. From germline, CDR1 is SGHVS and CDR2 FNYEAQ. The CDR3 length is 14 residues. The CDR3 DNA sequence: TGTGCCAGCAGCCGACAAAACAGGGTCGATACGCAGTATTTT. Translating it yields CASSRQNRVDTQYF.

V usage is TRBV11-2 and J usage is TRBJ2-1; D not certain. This CDR3 has 15 residues. V was clipped by 5 bases and J by 0 bases, with 11 bases between them. Germline V gene data show CDR1 as SGHAT and CDR2 as FQNNGV. CDR3 region: CASSLDSSSYNEQFF. The CDR3 nucleotides are TGTGCCAGCAGCCTCGACTCGAGCTCCTACAATGAGCAGTTCTTC.

V is TRBV5-6 and J is TRBJ1-4; possibly TRBD1 for D (6 bases). V was pared by 2 bases and J by 3 bases, with 8 bases between. The CDR3 has 14 amino acids. Looked up from germline, CDR1 is SGHDT and CDR2 is YYEEEE. CDR3 sequence reads: CASSFGQPNEKLFF. The CDR3 DNA reads TGTGCCAGCAGCTTTGGACAGCCTAATGAAAAACTGTTTTTT.

This sequence joins TRBV11-2 and TRBJ2-1; 11 positions agree with TRBD2. CDR3 size: 15 residues. V gave up 3 bases and J gave up 12 bases; unmatched junction bases: 10. Germline lookup yields CDR1 SGHAT and CDR2 FQNNGV. Here the CDR3 DNA reads TGTGCCAGCAGCTTGGGACTAGCGGCTGCAATACTGCAGTTCTTC. Residues: CASSLGLAAAILQFF.

The gene calls are TRBV28 and TRBJ1-2; the D is unclear. This CDR3 region has 13 residues. V dropped 2 bases and J dropped 7 bases, with 11 bases sitting between them. Germline CDR1 and CDR2: MDHEN and SYDVKM. This CDR3 reads CASSLTPVGGYTF. The DNA of the CDR3 is TGTGCCAGCAGTTTAACTCCCGTTGGTGGCTACACCTTC.

The count of this clone is one. V gene TRBV6-2 or TRBV6-3 combines with J gene TRBJ2-7, with 12 bases identical to TRBD2. The CDR3 runs to 15 residues. J gave up 0 bases and V 5 bases, and 2 bases lay outside the gene matches. Germline assignment: CDR1 MNHEY and CDR2 SVGEGT. The CDR3 sequence is CASSRLAGASYEQYF. DNA for the CDR3: TGTGCCAGCAGTCGACTAGCGGGGGCCTCCTACGAGCAGTACTTC.

The table lists this clone with a count of one. The chain combines TRBV5-1 with TRBJ2-5; 9 bases are shared with TRBD1. V shed 5 bases and J 4 bases; nucleotides not matched to a gene: 9. The CDR3 loop spans 15 amino acids. Germline lookup yields CDR1 SGHRS and CDR2 YFSETQ. As DNA, the CDR3 is TGCGCCAGCAGTCACGGGACAGGGTTTCGAGAGACCCAGTACTTC. Its protein is CASSHGTGFRETQYF.

The chain joins TRBV28 to TRBJ2-2; possibly TRBD2 for D (6 bases). The CDR3 spans 14 residues. V was shortened by 1 base and J by 4 bases, with 7 bases between the two germline ends. Germline V gene lookup returns CDR1 MDHEN and CDR2 SYDVKM. CDR3 coding DNA: TGTGCCAGCAGTTTATCCGGGAGCACCGGGGAGCTGTTTTTT. Encoded protein: CASSLSGSTGELFF.

J is TRBJ2-3 and V is TRBV7-9; 8 nucleotides line up with TRBD1. Germline values: CDR1 SEHNR, CDR2 FQNEAQ (reference sequence). V was pared by 3 bases and J by 0 bases, with 11 bases of the junction left unmatched. The CDR3 covers 18 residues. CDR3 sequence (DNA): TGTGCCAGCAGCTTTGGGTTCGGGGGACAGGTCAGCACAGATACGCAGTATTTT. Encoded protein: CASSFGFGGQVSTDTQYF.

The chain links TRBV7-8 to TRBJ1-5; weak D call: TRBD1 (5 bases). The V end was cut by 5 bases, the J end by 6 bases, with 26 bases between. This CDR3 has 18 amino acids. The germline gives CDR1 SGHVS, CDR2 FQNEAQ. This chain's CDR3 is CASSSRGAGQTISQPQHF. As DNA, the CDR3 is TGTGCCAGCAGCAGTCGCGGGGCAGGGCAAACGATCTCTCAGCCCCAGCATTTT.

The chain recombines TRBV11-3 with TRBJ2-7; 10 bases line up with TRBD2. The germline gives CDR1 SGHNT, CDR2 YENEEA. Trimming took 0 bases from V and 6 from J; bases not matched to a gene: 17. The CDR3 loop spans 19 amino acids. The CDR3 DNA reads TGTGCCAGCAGCTTAGATTGGTCGGCTAGCGGGAGTCGCAGGGGCGAGCAGTACTTC. It specifies CASSLDWSASGSRRGEQYF.

The chain joins TRBV18 to TRBJ1-2; no firm D call. Germline V gene sequence: CDR1 KGHSH, CDR2 LQKENI. The CDR3 has 15 amino acids. V was clipped by 0 bases and J by 5 bases, with 13 bases between them. The CDR3 is CASSPPAGSGYGYTF. For the CDR3, the DNA is TGTGCCAGCTCACCACCGGCAGGATCTGGATATGGCTACACCTTC. Looking up the rest from reference TRBV18 and TRBJ1-2 gives the full variable domain: NAGVMQNPRHLVRRRGQEARLRCSPMKGHSHVYWYRQLPEEGLKFMVYLQKENIIDESGMPKERFSAEFPKEGPSILRIQQVVRGDSAAYFCASSPPAGSGYGYTFGSGTRLTVV.

This chain links TRBV5-1 with TRBJ2-7; 10 bases agree with TRBD2. The CDR3 has 15 amino acids. Germline V lookup: CDR1 SGHRS, CDR2 YFSETQ. V trimming: 1 base; J trimming: 6 bases; junction bases outside the gene matches: 7. This chain's CDR3 is CASSLSGRVLAEQYF. In nucleotides, the CDR3 is TGCGCCAGCAGCTTGAGCGGGAGGGTACTGGCCGAGCAGTACTTC.

The chain employs TRBV27 and TRBJ2-6; 7 bases are shared with TRBD1. CDR3 length equals 16 residues. V dropped 6 bases and J dropped 1; count of bases not matched to a gene: 6. The V gene's germline CDR1 is MNHEY and CDR2 SMNVEV (reference sequence). For the CDR3, the DNA is TGTGCCAGCAGATGGGACAGCACTTCTGGGGCCAACGTCCTGACTTTC. It is translated as CASRWDSTSGANVLTF.

The table lists this clone with a few counts. This rearrangement joins TRBV29-1 to TRBJ1-2, with D perhaps matching TRBD1 (5 bases). The germline V and J ends were trimmed by 6 bases and 6 bases, with 14 bases remaining between them. This CDR3 is built from 12 residues. The V gene's germline CDR1 is SQVTM and CDR2 ANQGSEA. The CDR3 spells CSVGGADHGYTF. CDR3 DNA: TGCAGCGTAGGAGGGGCAGACCATGGCTACACCTTC.

This clone was seen more than once but under ten times. CDR3 sequence reads: CASSHQGTEAFF. CDR3 in DNA: TGTGCCAGCAGCCACCAGGGTACTGAAGCTTTCTTT. The V and J genes are TRBV16 and TRBJ1-1; D might be TRBD1 (5 bases). Germline lookup yields CDR1 KGHSY and CDR2 FQNENV. V was shortened by 3 bases and J by 5 bases, with 7 bases between the two germline ends. The CDR3 consists of 12 residues.

This clone was observed a single time. The rearrangement links TRBV7-9 to TRBJ2-7; 8 nucleotides match TRBD1. V shed 5 bases and J 4 bases; nucleotides not matched to a gene: 16. There are 17 residues in the CDR3. CDR1 and CDR2 from the germline V gene are SEHNR and FQNEAQ (reference sequence). The CDR3 nucleotides read TGTGCCAGCAGCGCAGGGATCCAGGGGGCAGTCGGATACGAGCAGTACTTC. This translates into CASSAGIQGAVGYEQYF.